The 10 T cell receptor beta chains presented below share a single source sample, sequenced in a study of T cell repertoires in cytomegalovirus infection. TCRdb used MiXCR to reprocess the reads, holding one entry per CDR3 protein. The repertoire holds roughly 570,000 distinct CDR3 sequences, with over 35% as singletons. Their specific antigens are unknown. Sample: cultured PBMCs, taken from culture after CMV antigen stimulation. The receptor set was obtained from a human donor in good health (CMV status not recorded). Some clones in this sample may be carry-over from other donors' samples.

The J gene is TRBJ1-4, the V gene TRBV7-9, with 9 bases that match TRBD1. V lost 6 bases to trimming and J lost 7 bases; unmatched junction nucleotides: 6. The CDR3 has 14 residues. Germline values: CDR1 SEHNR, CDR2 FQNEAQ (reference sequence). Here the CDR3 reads CASSRGTGTEKLFF. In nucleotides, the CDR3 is TGTGCCAGCAGTAGGGGGACAGGGACTGAAAAACTGTTTTTT.

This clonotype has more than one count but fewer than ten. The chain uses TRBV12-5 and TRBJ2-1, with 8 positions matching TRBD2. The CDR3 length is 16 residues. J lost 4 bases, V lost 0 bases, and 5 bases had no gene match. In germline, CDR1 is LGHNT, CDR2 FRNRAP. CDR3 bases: TGTGCTAGTGGTTTGGTACTTAGCGGGATTTACAATGAGCAGTTCTTC. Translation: CASGLVLSGIYNEQFF. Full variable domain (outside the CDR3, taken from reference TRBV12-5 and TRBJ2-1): DARVTQTPRHKVTEMGQEVTMRCQPILGHNTVFWYRQTMMQGLELLAYFRNRAPLDDSGMPKDRFSAEMPDATLATLKIQPSEPRDSAVYFCASGLVLSGIYNEQFFGPGTRLTVL.

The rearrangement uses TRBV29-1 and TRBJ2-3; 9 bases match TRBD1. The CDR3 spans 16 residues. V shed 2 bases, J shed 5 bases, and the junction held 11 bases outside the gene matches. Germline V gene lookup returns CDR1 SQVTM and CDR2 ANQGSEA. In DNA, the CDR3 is TGCAGCGTTGAAAGGGATCGGACAGGGGTTCGAGATACGCAGTATTTT. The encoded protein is CSVERDRTGVRDTQYF.

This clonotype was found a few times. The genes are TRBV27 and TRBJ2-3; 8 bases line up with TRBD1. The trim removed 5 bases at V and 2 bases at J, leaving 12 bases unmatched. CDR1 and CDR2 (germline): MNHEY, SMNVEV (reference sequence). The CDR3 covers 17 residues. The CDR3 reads CASSPSLGDRTTDTQYF. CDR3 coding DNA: TGTGCCAGCAGTCCAAGTCTAGGGGACAGGACCACAGATACGCAGTATTTT.

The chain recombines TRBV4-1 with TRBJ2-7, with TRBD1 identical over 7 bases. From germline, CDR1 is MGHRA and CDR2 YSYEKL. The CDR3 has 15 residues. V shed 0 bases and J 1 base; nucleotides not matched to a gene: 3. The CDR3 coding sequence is TGCGCCAGCAGCCAAGATTGGGGACAGTCCTACGAGCAGTACTTC. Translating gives CASSQDWGQSYEQYF.

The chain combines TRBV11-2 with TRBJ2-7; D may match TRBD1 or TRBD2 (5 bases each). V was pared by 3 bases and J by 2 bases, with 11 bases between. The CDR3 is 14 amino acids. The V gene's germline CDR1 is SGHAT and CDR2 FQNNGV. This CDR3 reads CASSFNGDAYEQYF. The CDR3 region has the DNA TGTGCCAGCAGCTTTAACGGGGACGCCTACGAGCAGTACTTC.

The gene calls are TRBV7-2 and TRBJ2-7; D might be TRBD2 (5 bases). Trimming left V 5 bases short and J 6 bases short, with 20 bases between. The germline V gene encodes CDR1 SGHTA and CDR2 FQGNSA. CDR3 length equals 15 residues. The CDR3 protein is CASSPAGSGRIEQYF. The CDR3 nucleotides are TGTGCCAGCAGCCCTGCGGGCTCGGGCCGAATCGAGCAGTACTTC.

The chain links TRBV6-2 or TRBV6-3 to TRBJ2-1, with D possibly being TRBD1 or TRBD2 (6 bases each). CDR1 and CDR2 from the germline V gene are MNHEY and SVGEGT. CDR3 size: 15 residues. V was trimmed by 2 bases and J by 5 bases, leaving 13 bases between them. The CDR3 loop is CASSYGGPPNNEQFF. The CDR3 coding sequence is TGTGCCAGCAGTTACGGGGGGCCCCCTAACAATGAGCAGTTCTTC.

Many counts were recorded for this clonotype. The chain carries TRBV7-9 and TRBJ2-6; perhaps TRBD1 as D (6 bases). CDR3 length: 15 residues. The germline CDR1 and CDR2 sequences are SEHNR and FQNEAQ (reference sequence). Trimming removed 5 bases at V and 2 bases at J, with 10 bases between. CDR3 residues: CASSPQGAGANVLTF. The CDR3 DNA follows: TGTGCCAGCAGCCCACAGGGTGCTGGGGCCAACGTCCTGACTTTC.

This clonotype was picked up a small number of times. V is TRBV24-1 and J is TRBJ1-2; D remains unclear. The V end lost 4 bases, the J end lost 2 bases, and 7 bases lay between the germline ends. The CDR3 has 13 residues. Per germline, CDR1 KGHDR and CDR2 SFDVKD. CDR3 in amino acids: CATSDSDNYGYTF. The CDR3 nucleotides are TGTGCCACCAGTGACTCGGACAACTATGGCTACACCTTC.